The rows below give T cell receptor beta chains drawn from one sample of a study of T cell responses to AZD1222 COVID-19 vaccine. Sequencing was performed with immunoSEQ multiplex PCR; in TCRdb, only in-frame clones are kept and a portion is missing. The sample shows approximately 140,000 clones, around 91% of them seen only once. The source was peripheral blood, collected on day 0 of AZD1222 vaccination. Receptors originate from an adult in good health. Each CDR3 is given without its conserved first and last residue. The D gene is left open where the match is weak.

CDR3	V	J	D
ASRGNGNTIY	TRBV9	TRBJ1-3	NA
ASSSNTGWGEKLF	TRBV7-9	TRBJ1-4	NA
ASSQGFEQY	TRBV6-5	TRBJ2-7	NA
ASSPTGELF	TRBV27	TRBJ2-2	NA
TSSLNSTGYSGNTIY	TRBV1	TRBJ1-3	NA
ASSFGDLFSGANVLT	TRBV28	TRBJ2-6	NA
ASSPTGLVRGEQY	TRBV7-3	TRBJ2-7	TRBD2
ASSPDRDLYGYT	TRBV3-1/TRBV3-2	TRBJ1-2	TRBD1
ASSKKMGPGHPYEQY	TRBV21-1	TRBJ2-7	NA
ASSAAGTGAGELF	TRBV7-6	TRBJ2-2	TRBD1
ASSVQGSNYGYT	TRBV5-4	TRBJ1-2	NA
ASSLGRQGDYEQY	TRBV11-2	TRBJ2-7	TRBD1
ASSLGQGYNEQF	TRBV11-3	TRBJ2-1	TRBD1
ASSVEPGGLVETQY	TRBV9	TRBJ2-5	NA
ASSLTPSGANVLT	TRBV7-3	TRBJ2-6	NA
ASTPGGGETQY	TRBV9	TRBJ2-5	TRBD2